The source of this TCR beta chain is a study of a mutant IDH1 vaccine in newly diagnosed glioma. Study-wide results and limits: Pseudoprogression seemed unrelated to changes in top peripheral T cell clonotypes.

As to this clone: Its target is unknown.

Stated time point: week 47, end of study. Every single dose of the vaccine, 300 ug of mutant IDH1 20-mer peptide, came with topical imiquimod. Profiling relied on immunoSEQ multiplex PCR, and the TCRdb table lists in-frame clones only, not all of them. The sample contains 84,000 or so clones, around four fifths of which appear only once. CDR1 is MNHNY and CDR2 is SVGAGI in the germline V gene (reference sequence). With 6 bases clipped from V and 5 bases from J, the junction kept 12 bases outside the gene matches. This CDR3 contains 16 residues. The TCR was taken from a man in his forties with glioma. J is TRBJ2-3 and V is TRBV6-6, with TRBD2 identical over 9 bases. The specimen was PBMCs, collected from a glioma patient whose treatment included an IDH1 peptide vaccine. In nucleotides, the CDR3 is TGTGCCAGCAGCACGGCGCGGGGGGGGATACGAGATACGCAGTATTTT. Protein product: CASSTARGGIRDTQYF.